These 2 T cell receptor beta chains originate from one sample sequenced in a study of post-analysis software for immune sequencing data (dated by TCRdb to between 2014 and 2016). Libraries came from PCR. The listed sequencing device is Illumina HiSeq 2500. Unique molecular identifiers were incorporated into TCR beta cDNA libraries to reduce PCR and sequencing biases. TCRdb's own reprocessing of the public reads used fastp at Q25 and MiXCR and kept productive beta chains. All rows with the same CDR3 protein become a single entry with the most common DNA and genes. The sample includes about 760,000 distinct CDR3 sequences, with less than 35% observed a single time. The ten largest clones capture 0.55% to 0.65% of the sample. What the authors observed across the whole study: Significantly higher frequencies in patients than in controls were found for roughly 5 TRBV segments, including TRBV5-6, TRBV5-1 and TRBV20-1.

The antigens of these receptors remain unknown. The specimen sequenced was blood. The source is a girl aged 10-17 years with multiple sclerosis.

Note on this clonotype: A much bigger clone sits one base away, suggesting this may be a read error. J is TRBJ2-7 and V is TRBV29-1, with D perhaps matching TRBD1 (6 bases). The CDR3 has 11 amino acids. V dropped 7 bases and J dropped 1 base, with 8 bases sitting between them. Germline-derived CDR1 and CDR2 are SQVTM and ANQGSEA. The CDR3 reads CSAGQSYEQYF. The CDR3 DNA reads TGCAGCGCTGGACAGTCCTACGAGCAGTACTTC.

The V call is TRBV27, the J call TRBJ2-7, with D tentatively TRBD1 or TRBD2 (5 bases each). Germline V gene data show CDR1 as MNHEY and CDR2 as SMNVEV (reference sequence). The CDR3 sequence is 13 residues long. The V and J ends lost 5 bases and 7 bases respectively, with 15 bases between them. The CDR3 region has the DNA TGTGCCAGCAGTATGCTGCAGGGCGGGGAGCAGTACTTC. Translating gives CASSMLQGGEQYF.